This is a list of T cell receptor beta chains from one sample in a study of long-term antiretroviral therapy in people with HIV. TCRdb keeps only in-frame clones here, not all; method: immunoSEQ multiplex PCR. Altogether 35,000 or so clones are present, roughly 85% being singletons, with the ten largest covering approximately 10%. The sample in question was unsorted PBMCs, obtained 2.2 years after starting antiretroviral therapy. The receptor set was obtained from a man between 18 and 29 years old with HIV. Both conserved end residues are part of each CDR3. Each record gives: V gene, CDR3 length, CDR3 protein.

TRBV5-6 | 16 | CASSPVDGTNTGELFF
TRBV27 | 14 | CASSPGGPYYGYTF
TRBV30 | 14 | CAWSKGGTGIEAFF
TRBV10-3 | 13 | CAISEDKGYGYTF
TRBV4-2 | 17 | CASSQQTSGGAKNIQYF
TRBV7-9 | 15 | CASSFVPGQGGGYTF
TRBV2 | 16 | CASADRGASYNSPLHF
TRBV7-9 | 14 | CASSFLAGSGEQFF
TRBV5-1 | 14 | CASSLGGDRSPLHF
TRBV28 | 15 | CASSRDRGGGQPQHF
TRBV27 | 15 | CASSLFLGAPYEQYF
TRBV5-3 | 20 | CARSSGQGARKKGRDQPQHF
TRBV4-1 | 15 | CASSQDRQGSYEQYF
TRBV27 | 14 | CASSKQGVAGELFF
TRBV30 | 13 | CAWSGGPSETQYF
TRBV5-1 | 16 | CASSLETGISYNEQFF
TRBV4-1 | 14 | CASSQSPRSRDYTF
TRBV10-3 | 14 | CAIGRSGTTYEQYF
TRBV18 | 14 | CASSPDGGNQPQHF
TRBV5-4 | 12 | CASSLFGYGYTF
TRBV7-3 | 14 | CASSPRGGSYEQYF